Sequencing of this T cell receptor (beta chain) was carried out in a study of shared clonotypes between healthy human individuals. Study results and limitations: Rarefaction showed that sequencing of sorted subsets was incomplete (despite large depth). Estimated clonotype richness was generally higher in naive than memory subsets.

Regarding this clone: Its antigen is unidentified.

Several immunoSEQ 96-well plates shared each subset's DNA, each plate a replicate. Assay: immunoSEQ multiplex PCR; the TCRdb copy retains only in-frame clones and omits some. This repertoire shows about 1.1 million clones, roughly 80% found once; its top ten account for roughly 0.82%. V was clipped by 1 base and J by 0 bases, with 13 bases between them. The CDR3 totals 17 residues. Germline V gene sequence: CDR1 MGHRA, CDR2 YSYEKL. Adult donors, all healthy and HIV-negative, had no recent acute infections or vaccinations. Sequencing input: memory CD4+ T cells from PBMCs. Described subset: CD45RA-negative fraction. The V gene is TRBV4-1, the J gene TRBJ1-5; TRBD1 is a possible D gene (5 bases). The sequence was collected from a man younger than 30 in good health. Some clones in this sample may be carry-over from other donors' samples. The CDR3 loop is CASSQARGEYSNQPQHF. The CDR3 DNA reads TGCGCCAGCAGCCAAGCTAGAGGGGAGTATAGCAATCAGCCCCAGCATTTT.